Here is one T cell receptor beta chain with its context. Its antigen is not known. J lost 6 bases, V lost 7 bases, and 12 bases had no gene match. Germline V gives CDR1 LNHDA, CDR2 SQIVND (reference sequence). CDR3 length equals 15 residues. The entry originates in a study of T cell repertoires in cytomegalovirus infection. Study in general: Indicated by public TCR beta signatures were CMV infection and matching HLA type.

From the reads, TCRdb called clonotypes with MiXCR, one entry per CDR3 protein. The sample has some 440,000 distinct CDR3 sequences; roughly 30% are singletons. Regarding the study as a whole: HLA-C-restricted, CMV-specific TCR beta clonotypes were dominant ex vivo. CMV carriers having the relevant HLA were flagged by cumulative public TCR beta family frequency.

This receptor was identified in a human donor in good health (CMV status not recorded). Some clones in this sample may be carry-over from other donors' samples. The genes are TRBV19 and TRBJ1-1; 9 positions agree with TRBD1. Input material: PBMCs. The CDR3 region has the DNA TGTGCCAGTAAGCTACCACAGGGGGCGGTCGCTGAAGCTTTCTTT. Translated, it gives CASKLPQGAVAEAFF.